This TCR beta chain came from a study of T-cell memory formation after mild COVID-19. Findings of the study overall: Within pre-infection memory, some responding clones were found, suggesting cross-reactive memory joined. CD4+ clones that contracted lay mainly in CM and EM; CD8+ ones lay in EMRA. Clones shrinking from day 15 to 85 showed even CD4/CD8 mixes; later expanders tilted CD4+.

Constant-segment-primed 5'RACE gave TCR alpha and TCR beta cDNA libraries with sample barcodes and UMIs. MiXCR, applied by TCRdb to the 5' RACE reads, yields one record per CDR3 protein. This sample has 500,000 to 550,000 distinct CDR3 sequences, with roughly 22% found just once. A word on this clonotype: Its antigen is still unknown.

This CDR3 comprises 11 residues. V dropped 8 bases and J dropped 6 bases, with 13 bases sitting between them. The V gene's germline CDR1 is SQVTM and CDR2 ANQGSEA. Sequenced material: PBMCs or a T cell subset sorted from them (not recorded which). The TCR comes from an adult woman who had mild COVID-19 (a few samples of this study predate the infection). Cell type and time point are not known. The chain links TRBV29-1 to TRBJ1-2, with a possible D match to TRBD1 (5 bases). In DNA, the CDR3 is TGCAGCTCCCGGGGGGGAGATGGCTACACCTTC. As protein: CSSRGGDGYTF.